This paragraph reports one T cell receptor (beta chain). CDR3 length: 15 amino acids. Losses at the gene ends were 3 bases for V and 5 bases for J; bases not matched to a gene: 6. Germline assignment: CDR1 MNHNS and CDR2 SASEGT. No ophthalmopathy within 18 months of follow-up signified stable hyperthyroidism. PBMCs were obtained from 9 to 10 ml of fresh peripheral blood. This sample stems from a study of Graves' ophthalmopathy and Graves' hyperthyroidism. Transcripts of RNA were the source for amplifying TCR beta CDR3 regions. RT-PCR was first run with HTBI primers, then multiplex PCR in a second round. From the multiplex PCR reads, TCRdb called clonotypes with MiXCR, one entry per CDR3 protein. The sample includes around 22,000 distinct CDR3 sequences, around 50% of them seen just once.

This TCR was recovered from an adult woman with stable Graves' hyperthyroidism. The sample consisted of peripheral blood. V usage is TRBV6-1 and J usage is TRBJ2-1, with 8 bases that match TRBD2. The CDR3 sequence: CASSDTGGVDNEQFF. CDR3 nucleotide sequence: TGTGCCAGCAGTGATACGGGAGGGGTTGACAATGAGCAGTTCTTC.